This T cell receptor (beta chain) was recorded in a study of blood T cell repertoires in COVID-19. Assay: immunoSEQ multiplex PCR; the TCRdb copy retains only in-frame clones and omits some. The data show over 200,000 clones, 86% seen once. The source material was PBMCs or T cells enriched from blood (not recorded which). The source is a woman under 40 who had been exposed to COVID-19.

CDR3 sequence reads: CASSKLGQPQHF. CDR3 coding DNA: TGTGCCAGTTCCAAGCTCGGTCAGCCCCAGCATTTT. V is TRBV19 and J is TRBJ1-5; unclear D gene. The CDR3 runs 12 residues. V was cut by 8 bases and J by 6 bases, with 11 bases left in between. Per germline, CDR1 LNHDA and CDR2 SQIVND (reference sequence).